This T cell receptor (beta chain) was profiled in a study of patients and donors after allogeneic stem cell transplantation. The germline V and J ends were trimmed by 4 bases and 2 bases, with 12 bases remaining between them. The CDR3 spans 14 residues. From germline, CDR1 is MDHEN and CDR2 SYDVKM. This clonotype was counted a few times. One entry per CDR3 protein results from TCRdb running MiXCR on the RT-PCR reads. The sample carries 150,000 to 250,000 distinct CDR3 sequences, roughly two fifths recorded once. This chain connects TRBV28 to TRBJ2-7, with unresolved D. This clonotype originated in a human donor who was either an allogeneic HSCT recipient or a stem cell or donor lymphocyte infusion donor (not recorded which). It is not recorded whose cells these are; they may come from a transplant donor. Sequencing was performed on blood, either unsorted or a sorted T cell fraction (not recorded which). CDR3 sequence reads: CASSSVYPTYEQYF. Written as DNA, the CDR3 is TGTGCCAGCAGTTCAGTCTACCCTACCTACGAGCAGTACTTC.